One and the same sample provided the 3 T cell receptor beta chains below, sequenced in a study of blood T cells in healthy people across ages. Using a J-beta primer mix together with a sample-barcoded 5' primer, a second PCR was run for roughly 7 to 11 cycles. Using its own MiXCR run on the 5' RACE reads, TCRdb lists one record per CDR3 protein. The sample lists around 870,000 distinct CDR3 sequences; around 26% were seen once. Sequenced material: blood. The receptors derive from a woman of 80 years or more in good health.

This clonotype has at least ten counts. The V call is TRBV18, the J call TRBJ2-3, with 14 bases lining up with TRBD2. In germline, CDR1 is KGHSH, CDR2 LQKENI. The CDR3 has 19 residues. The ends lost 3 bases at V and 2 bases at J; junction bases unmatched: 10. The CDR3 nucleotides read TGTGCCAGCTCACCTCTGGGACTAGCGGGGGTCCGCCCCACAGATACGCAGTATTTT. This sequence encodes CASSPLGLAGVRPTDTQYF. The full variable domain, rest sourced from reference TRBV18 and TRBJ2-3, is NAGVMQNPRHLVRRRGQEARLRCSPMKGHSHVYWYRQLPEEGLKFMVYLQKENIIDESGMPKERFSAEFPKEGPSILRIQQVVRGDSAAYFCASSPLGLAGVRPTDTQYFGPGTRLTVL.

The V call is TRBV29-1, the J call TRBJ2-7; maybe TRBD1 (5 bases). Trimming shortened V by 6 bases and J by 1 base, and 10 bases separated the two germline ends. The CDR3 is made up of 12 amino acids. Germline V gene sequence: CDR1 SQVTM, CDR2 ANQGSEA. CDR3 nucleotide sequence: TGCAGCGTAAATCAGGGTTCCTACGAGCAGTACTTC. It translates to CSVNQGSYEQYF.

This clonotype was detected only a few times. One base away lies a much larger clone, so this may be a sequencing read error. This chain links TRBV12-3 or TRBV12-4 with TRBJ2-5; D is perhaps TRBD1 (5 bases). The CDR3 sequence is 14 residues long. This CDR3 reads CASRLGVLQETQYF. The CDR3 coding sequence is TGTGCCAGCAGGTTAGGGGTCCTCCAAGAGACCCAGTACTTC.